These T cell receptor beta chains were read from a single sample in a study of shared clonotypes between healthy human individuals. Some clones are missing from TCRdb's copy, which holds only in-frame ones; the method was immunoSEQ multiplex PCR. The sample has 2 million to 3 million clones; more than 90% are singletons. Sample: naive CD4+ T cells sorted from blood. These receptors originate from a man aged 18 to 35 in good health. The CDR3 runs from the conserved cysteine through the conserved F or W. The D gene is left open where the match is weak. Clone size is not always given. Where it is, it says once, few, many or a class for expanded clones.

>-|TRBJ1-3|TRBV2|few
TGTGCCAGACGGGCCCCCTCTGGAAACACCATATATTTT
CARRAPSGNTIYF
>TRBD1|TRBJ2-7|TRBV28|-
TGTGCCAGCAGTTTTTCCGCCCACAGGGGGCTTCGGGAGCAGTACTTC
CASSFSAHRGLREQYF
>-|TRBJ2-3|TRBV18|-
TGTGCCAGCTCACCCGACGATTTGGGAGATACGCAGTATTTT
CASSPDDLGDTQYF
>-|TRBJ1-1|TRBV29-1|-
TGCAGCGCGCGACGGGAACTGAACACTGAAGCTTTCTTT
CSARRELNTEAFF
>-|TRBJ2-7|TRBV30|-
TGTGCCTGGAATTCTGAAGGATACTACGAGCAGTACTTC
CAWNSEGYYEQYF
>-|TRBJ2-7|TRBV7-7|-
TGTGCTAGCAGCTTAGACTACTCCTACGAGCAGTACTTC
CASSLDYSYEQYF
>TRBD2|TRBJ2-1|TRBV5-1|-
TGCGCCAGCTCCACTAGCGGGGGGAGCTCCTACAATGAGCAGTTCTTC
CASSTSGGSSYNEQFF
>-|TRBJ2-5|TRBV7-9|-
TGTGCCAGCAGCCCGCGGGACCTACAAGAGACCCAGTACTTC
CASSPRDLQETQYF
>-|TRBJ1-2|TRBV29-1|-
TGCAGCGTGCTCCACAGAGATAACTATGGCTACACCTTC
CSVLHRDNYGYTF
>TRBD1|TRBJ2-7|TRBV9|-
TGTACCTCAGGGCCCGGGACAGGGAGGATAATGGTTTCCTACGAGCAGTACTTC
CTSGPGTGRIMVSYEQYF
>-|TRBJ1-1|TRBV5-4|-
TGTGCCAGCAGTTTTCAGGGTATGAAGACTGAAGCTTTCTTT
CASSFQGMKTEAFF
>TRBD2|TRBJ2-1|TRBV2|-
TGTGCCAGCAGGACTAGCGGGAGTGGTGTTGAGCAGTTCTTC
CASRTSGSGVEQFF
>TRBD2|TRBJ2-1|TRBV5-1|-
TGCGCCAGCAGACCGACTAGCGCCTCCTACAATGAGCAGTTCTTC
CASRPTSASYNEQFF
>TRBD2|TRBJ2-1|TRBV7-6|-
TGTGCCAGCAGTCGACTAGCGGGGGGCTTATACAATGAGCAGTTCTTC
CASSRLAGGLYNEQFF
>-|TRBJ2-7|TRBV2|few
TGTGCCAGCAGTTACGGACAGAAATACGAGCAGTACTTC
CASSYGQKYEQYF
>-|TRBJ1-6|TRBV27|once
TGTGCCAGCAGTTTAAGTAACGGACCTAATTCACCCCTCCACTTT
CASSLSNGPNSPLHF
>-|TRBJ2-7|TRBV14|-
TGTGCCAGCAGCCTTAATAGGCTCTACGAGCAGTACTTC
CASSLNRLYEQYF
>TRBD2|TRBJ2-3|TRBV5-1|-
TGCGCCAGCAGCTTGACTAGCGGGAGTTCAGATACGCAGTATTTT
CASSLTSGSSDTQYF
>-|TRBJ2-3|TRBV4-3|-
TGCGCCAGCAGCCAAGGGTCCAGGGCTAGCACAGATACGCAGTATTTT
CASSQGSRASTDTQYF
>TRBD1|TRBJ1-5|TRBV15|-
TGTGCCACCAGCAGAGAGCTACAGGGGAGTAGGTGGCCCCAGCATTTT
CATSRELQGSRWPQHF
>TRBD1|TRBJ2-3|TRBV18|-
TGTGCCAGCTCACTGAAAATTAAGGGGACAGGGTCGACAGATACGCAGTATTTT
CASSLKIKGTGSTDTQYF
>-|TRBJ1-5|TRBV19|-
TGTGCCAGTAGCATTGCAGGGGTAATGAATCAGCCCCAGCATTTT
CASSIAGVMNQPQHF
>-|TRBJ2-1|TRBV2|-
TGTGCCAGCAGTGAAACCGGTCTAGCAGCTGAGCAGTTCTTC
CASSETGLAAEQFF
>-|TRBJ2-1|TRBV14|-
TGTGCCAGCAGCCTACTTTGGGGGGTGAATGAGCAGTTCTTC
CASSLLWGVNEQFF
>-|TRBJ1-4|TRBV2|-
TGTGCCAGCAGGGCTTTGGGATTGGGGGTCATTAATGAAAAACTGTTTTTT
CASRALGLGVINEKLFF
>-|TRBJ2-7|TRBV28|-
TGTGCCAGCAGTCCCCTTACACCCTACGAGCAGTACTTC
CASSPLTPYEQYF
>TRBD1|TRBJ2-2|TRBV9|once
TGTGCCAGCAGCGTCGGGACAGGGGGTTTTGCCGGGGAGCTGTTTTTT
CASSVGTGGFAGELFF
>-|TRBJ2-5|TRBV6-5|-
TGTGCCAGCAGTTACCTTGCGCGGCAGTACTTC
CASSYLARQYF